These 27 T cell receptor beta chains share one sample of origin, sequenced in a study of Graves' ophthalmopathy and Graves' hyperthyroidism. As the template, RNA transcripts were used to amplify TCR beta CDR3 regions. Second-round multiplex PCR came after a first-round RT-PCR that employed HTBI primers. Using its own MiXCR run on the multiplex PCR reads, TCRdb lists one record per CDR3 protein. The sample has about 740,000 distinct CDR3 sequences; approximately 40% are singletons. The sequenced material came from peripheral blood. Receptors originate from an adult man with Graves' ophthalmopathy.

Notes on this clonotype: Possible read error: a much larger clone is one base away. The J gene is TRBJ2-5, the V gene TRBV7-2, with 11 bases identical to TRBD1. Germline V CDR1 and CDR2: SGHTA, FQGNSA. The junction had 3 bases not matched to a gene; V was cut back by 4 bases and J by 5 bases. The CDR3 totals 14 residues. The CDR3, as DNA: TGTGCCAGCAGCTGGACAGGGGGCGGGGAGACCCAGTACTTC. This translates into CASSWTGGGETQYF.

The sample holds a few counts of this clonotype. The DNA for the CDR3 is TGCGCCAGCAGCTTGGTTGCGGGAGCGGTGGAGACCCAGTACTTC. It encodes CASSLVAGAVETQYF. The chain couples TRBV5-1 to TRBJ2-5, with TRBD2 matching 7 bases. The junction had 7 bases not matched to a gene; V was cut back by 0 bases and J by 5 bases. Germline V gives CDR1 SGHRS, CDR2 YFSETQ. CDR3 length: 15 amino acids.

This clonotype came up many times. V is TRBV15 and J is TRBJ1-5; D ambiguous. CDR3 length: 15 residues. V lost 2 bases and J lost 3, with 11 bases in between. Germline V CDR1 and CDR2: LNHNV, YYDKDF (reference sequence). CDR3 nucleotide sequence: TGTGCCACCAGCAGAAGCCGGGATTTCAATCAGCCCCAGCATTTT. This codes for CATSRSRDFNQPQHF.

The table lists this clonotype with many counts. The V call is TRBV7-2, the J call TRBJ1-1; perhaps TRBD1 as D (5 bases). This CDR3 spans 14 amino acids. Germline lookup yields CDR1 SGHTA and CDR2 FQGNSA. With 10 bases removed from V and 3 bases from J, the gap between germline ends came to 18 bases. CDR3 coding DNA: TGTGCCAACTACCCGGGGGGGAGGTACACTGAAGCTTTCTTT. Amino acid sequence: CANYPGGRYTEAFF.

Concerning this clonotype itself: A junction end diverges from the germline sequence, so it may reflect a read error. This chain links TRBV7-9 with TRBJ2-5, with 8 bases lining up with TRBD1. The CDR3 has 13 residues. Germline CDR1 SEHNR, CDR2 FQNEAQ (reference sequence). The CDR3 loop reads CASSKGQAETQYF. The CDR3 DNA sequence: TGCGCCAGCAGCAAGGGACAGGCGGAGACCCAGTACTTC.

This clonotype has ten or more counts. The chain recombines TRBV2 with TRBJ1-1; D is possibly TRBD1 (6 bases). The CDR3 is 14 amino acids. Germline V lookup: CDR1 SNHLY, CDR2 FYNNEI. V lost 5 bases and J lost 0, with 10 bases in between. CDR3: CASSQGSMNTEAFF. CDR3 coding DNA: TGTGCCAGCAGTCAGGGGTCTATGAACACTGAAGCTTTCTTT.

This chain links TRBV2 with TRBJ2-6; D unclear. Germline CDR1 reads SNHLY; CDR2 reads FYNNEI. This CDR3 has 15 amino acids. V was shortened by 5 bases and J by 1 base, with 9 bases between the two germline ends. CDR3 sequence: CASSQSRSGANVLTF. For the CDR3, the DNA is TGTGCCAGCAGTCAGAGCCGTTCTGGGGCCAACGTCCTGACTTTC.

Comments on this clonotype: This may arise from a read error, as a much more abundant clone is one base away. The chain recombines TRBV10-3 with TRBJ2-7, with TRBD2 identical over 9 bases. The CDR3 runs to 14 residues. CDR1 is ENHRY, CDR2 SYGVKD, per germline. Trimming at V came to 3 bases and at J to 5 bases, leaving 5 bases not matched to a gene. CDR3 DNA: TGTGCCATCAGTGACATAGCGGGGGCTCACGAGCAGTACTTC. Amino acid sequence: CAISDIAGAHEQYF.

Many counts were recorded for this clonotype. The chain is built from TRBV29-1 and TRBJ1-1; possibly TRBD1 for D (5 bases). Trimming took 4 bases from V and 8 from J, leaving 11 bases between them. Germline V CDR1 and CDR2: SQVTM, ANQGSEA. The CDR3 loop spans 11 amino acids. CDR3 in amino acids: CSVVWAGEAFF. The CDR3, as DNA: TGCAGCGTTGTTTGGGCAGGGGAAGCTTTCTTT.

This clonotype showed up just a few times. The rearrangement uses TRBV20-1 and TRBJ1-5, with TRBD1 as a possible D gene (5 bases). Trimming took off 3 bases at V and 0 bases at J, with 6 bases between the two ends. The CDR3 is made up of 13 amino acids. The germline CDR1 and CDR2 sequences are DFQATT and SNEGSKA (reference sequence). The CDR3 reads CSASQGSNQPQHF. Here the CDR3 DNA reads TGCAGTGCTAGCCAGGGTAGCAATCAGCCCCAGCATTTT.

V gene TRBV12-3 or TRBV12-4 combines with J gene TRBJ1-5, with 9 bases aligning to TRBD1. This CDR3 is 15 amino acids long. J was trimmed by 4 bases and V by 5 bases; bases with no gene match: 6. CDR3: CASSANRGRNQPQHF. The CDR3 DNA sequence: TGTGCCAGCAGTGCTAACAGGGGGCGAAATCAGCCCCAGCATTTT.

The J gene is TRBJ2-6, the V gene TRBV2; D not certain. CDR3 length: 15 amino acids. The V and J ends lost 3 bases and 0 bases respectively, with 6 bases between them. Germline CDR1 is SNHLY and CDR2 is FYNNEI. The CDR3, as DNA: TGTGCCAGCAGTGATTGGAACTCTGGGGCCAACGTCCTGACTTTC. Translation gives CASSDWNSGANVLTF.

As to this clonotype: A much larger clone sits a single nucleotide away, making a read error possible. The CDR3 carries no conserved terminal phenylalanine or tryptophan, so it likely arises from a read error. The chain combines TRBV7-2 with TRBJ2-5; weak D call: TRBD2 (6 bases). Trimming stripped 1 base from V and 6 bases from J, with 15 bases between. CDR1 and CDR2 (germline): SGHTA, FQGNSA. CDR3 length: 15 amino acids. CDR3 region: CASSLGGGLLKTQYV. CDR3 bases: TGTGCCAGCAGCTTAGGGGGAGGACTTTTGAAGACCCAGTACGTC.

This chain joins TRBV20-1 and TRBJ2-3, with a weak D call TRBD1 (6 bases). The germline V gene has CDR1 DFQATT and CDR2 SNEGSKA (reference sequence). CDR3 length equals 15 residues. The germline V and J ends were trimmed by 2 bases and 5 bases, with 17 bases remaining between them. The CDR3 is CSARSTGKDIDTQYF. The CDR3 DNA sequence: TGCAGTGCTAGATCTACAGGGAAGGACATAGATACGCAGTATTTT.

V is TRBV29-1 and J is TRBJ2-5; D unresolved. TRBJ2-1 explains the end of the DNA better; the J call may be wrong. This CDR3 has 13 residues. The V gene's germline CDR1 is SQVTM and CDR2 ANQGSEA. CDR3 sequence: CSVAPSIYNEQFF. In DNA form, the CDR3 reads TGCAGCGTTGCGCCGTCGATCTACAATGAGCAGTTCTTC.

This clonotype came up a few times. The CDR3 region has the DNA TGTGCCAGTAGTATCACCAAAGGAAGGGAGACCCAGTACTTC. It encodes CASSITKGRETQYF. This chain joins TRBV19 and TRBJ2-5; D is unresolved. The CDR3 extends over 14 amino acids. Germline V gene data show CDR1 as LNHDA and CDR2 as SQIVND (reference sequence). Trimming cost V 3 bases and J 5 bases, with 13 bases left between them.

The rearrangement links TRBV25-1 to TRBJ1-2; D ambiguous. The CDR3 is made up of 16 amino acids. Germline lookup yields CDR1 MGHDK and CDR2 SYGVNS. Trimming removed 8 bases from V and 2 bases from J, with 21 bases in between. This CDR3 reads CASSPQTRGENYGYTF. The DNA of the CDR3 is TGTGCCAGCTCACCCCAGACGCGCGGAGAAAACTATGGCTACACCTTC.

The DNA of the CDR3 is TGTGCCAGCAGCTTAGAGCAGGGCTCACCCCTCCACTTT. Translation: CASSLEQGSPLHF. The rearrangement links TRBV7-9 to TRBJ1-6, with a weak D call TRBD1 (5 bases). The CDR3 has 13 amino acids. Trimming stripped 1 base from V and 10 bases from J, with 8 bases between. The germline V gene encodes CDR1 SEHNR and CDR2 FQNEAQ (reference sequence).

Worth noting for this clonotype: A much bigger clone sits one base away, suggesting this may be a read error. The V gene is TRBV10-2, the J gene TRBJ1-2; D perhaps matches TRBD1 (6 bases). The length of the CDR3 is 13 residues. The V gene's germline CDR1 is WSHSY and CDR2 SAAADI. In nucleotides, the CDR3 is TGCGCCAGCAGTAGGACAGATAACTATGGCGACACCTTC. As protein: CASSRTDNYGDTF.

A note on this clonotype: This clone may be a read error of a much larger clone one base away. The chain carries TRBV7-9 and TRBJ2-5; the match to TRBD1 covers 8 bases. The germline V gene encodes CDR1 SEHNR and CDR2 FQNEAQ (reference sequence). The CDR3 sequence is 14 residues long. This CDR3 is CASGLRTGQETQYF. The CDR3, as DNA: TGTGCCAGCGGCTTAAGGACAGGGCAAGAGACCCAGTACTTC.

There are a few counts of this clonotype. This chain links TRBV20-1 with TRBJ2-3; 14 bases agree with TRBD2. CDR1 and CDR2 from the germline V gene are DFQATT and SNEGSKA (reference sequence). The CDR3 is 16 amino acids. V was clipped by 6 bases and J by 2 bases; unmatched bases: 7. The CDR3 spells CSATLGLAGDTDTQYF. The DNA of the CDR3 is TGCAGTGCCACCCTGGGACTAGCGGGGGACACAGATACGCAGTATTTT.

About this clonotype itself: With a much larger clone just one base away, this may be a read error. V and J are TRBV7-2 and TRBJ1-1; maybe TRBD1 (5 bases). The CDR3 contains 11 residues. Looked up from germline, CDR1 is SGHTA and CDR2 is FQGNSA. The CDR3 is CASSRGGVASF. For the CDR3, the DNA is TGTGCCAGCAGCCGTGGAGGGGTAGCTTCCTTT.

This clonotype occurred many times. The chain combines TRBV10-1 with TRBJ1-3; 7 bases map to TRBD1. The germline V gene has CDR1 WNHNN and CDR2 SYGVQD (reference sequence). V lost 11 bases, J lost 0 bases, and 13 bases stayed unmatched. This CDR3 is 16 amino acids long. CDR3 nucleotide sequence: TGCGCCCGCTCAGGACAGGACCGAAACTCTGGAAACACCATATATTTT. This codes for CARSGQDRNSGNTIYF.

This clonotype was detected ten times or more. The chain employs TRBV15 and TRBJ1-5; 8 bases are a match to TRBD1. CDR3 size: 16 residues. In germline, CDR1 is LNHNV, CDR2 YYDKDF (reference sequence). J lost 3 bases, V lost 4 bases, and 8 bases had no gene match. The CDR3, as DNA: TGTGCCACCAGCAATATGGACAGGGCCTACAATCAGCCCCAGCATTTT. It codes for CATSNMDRAYNQPQHF.

This clonotype was picked up a small number of times. The chain has TRBV10-3 and TRBJ2-3, with D tentatively TRBD1 (6 bases). V gave up 5 bases and J gave up 4 bases, with 10 bases separating them. Germline V gene sequence: CDR1 ENHRY, CDR2 SYGVKD. This CDR3 has 13 amino acids. DNA of the CDR3: TGTGCCATCAGTCCAGGGGCTGCAGATACGCAGTATTTT. Translation gives CAISPGAADTQYF.

This clonotype turned up a few times. The chain couples TRBV6-6 to TRBJ2-5; D not resolved. V was trimmed by 6 bases and J by 4 bases, leaving 12 bases between them. Germline CDR1 reads MNHNY; CDR2 reads SVGAGI (reference sequence). The CDR3 is 13 residues long. CDR3 DNA sequence: TGTGCCAGCAGACCGTACAAGGGAGAGACCCAGTACTTC. Translated, it gives CASRPYKGETQYF.

The chain recombines TRBV29-1 with TRBJ2-7, with 8 positions matching TRBD2. From germline, CDR1 is SQVTM and CDR2 ANQGSEA. Losses at the gene ends were 6 bases for V and 2 bases for J; bases not matched to a gene: 12. The CDR3 is 15 residues long. The CDR3 loop is CSVSSSGGLPYEQYF. Written as DNA, the CDR3 is TGCAGCGTAAGCTCAAGCGGGGGCCTCCCCTACGAGCAGTACTTC.